This T cell receptor (beta chain) was identified in a study of T cell changes during pregnancy in multiple sclerosis (dated by TCRdb to about 2019). Study-wide context: The study looked at changes in the T cell repertoire across pregnancy in women with multiple sclerosis.

V loses 2 bases, J loses 8 bases, and the germline ends lie 10 bases apart. The CDR3 sequence holds 13 residues, the cysteine and phenylalanine included. The kept DNA is CDR3 alone, 39 bases in frame from the first base. Sequences SNHLY (CDR1) and FYNNEI (CDR2) are obtained from the germline V gene. This clone showed up just once. Its antigen has not been determined. Nothing much larger sits one base from this clone, and base qualities are not available. The method behind the library was the immunoSEQ multiplex PCR assay. TCRdb limited this immuneACCESS table to in-frame rearrangements with V and J called. A share of clones is missing; checked studies link under half to unresolved V genes, and the rest is unexplained. This sample has 95,000 to 110,000 clones in its table, and 92% of those were observed once. Around 0.92% of the sample is in the top ten clones.

The specimen was peripheral blood, collected after pregnancy. This chain is built from TRBV2 and TRBJ2-1, with no confident D gene call. The receptor was isolated from a female donor with multiple sclerosis, enrolled in a pregnancy study. This receptor carries the CDR3 CASSESSRYEQFF. The DNA sequence follows: TGTGCCAGCAGTGAATCCAGTCGCTATGAGCAGTTCTTC.